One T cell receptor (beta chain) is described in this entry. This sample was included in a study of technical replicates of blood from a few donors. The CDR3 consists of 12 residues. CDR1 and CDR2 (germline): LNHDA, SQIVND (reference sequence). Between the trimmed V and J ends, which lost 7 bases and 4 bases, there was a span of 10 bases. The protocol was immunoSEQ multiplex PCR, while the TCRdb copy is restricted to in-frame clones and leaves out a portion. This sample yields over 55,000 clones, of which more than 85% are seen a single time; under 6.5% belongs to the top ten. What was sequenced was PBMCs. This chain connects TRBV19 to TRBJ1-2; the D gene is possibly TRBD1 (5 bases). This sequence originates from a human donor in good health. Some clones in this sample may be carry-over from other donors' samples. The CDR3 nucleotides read TGTGCCAGTAACGGGGGGGGCTATGGCTACACCTTC. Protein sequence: CASNGGGYGYTF.